One and the same sample provided the 32 T cell receptor beta chains below, sequenced in a study of T cell responses to AZD1222 COVID-19 vaccine. Libraries were prepared by immunoSEQ multiplex PCR; TCRdb keeps only in-frame clonotypes and omits some of them. This table has 110,000 to 150,000 clones, roughly 94% appearing once. Sample: peripheral blood, taken on day 0 of AZD1222 vaccination. The receptors were sampled from an adult in good health.

V and J are TRBV7-3 and TRBJ2-6; D could derive from TRBD1 or TRBD2 (5 bases each). The CDR3 loop spans 16 amino acids. V shed 5 bases and J shed 0 bases, with 11 bases lying between them. The germline V gene encodes CDR1 SGHTA and CDR2 FQGTGA. The CDR3 DNA is TGTGCCAGCAGCGTAGGGACGGGCTCTGGGGCCAACGTCCTGACTTTC. Amino acid sequence: CASSVGTGSGANVLTF.

This clone has a handful of counts. The chain uses TRBV18 and TRBJ1-3; D is undetermined. The CDR3 spans 14 residues. The ends were cut back, 7 bases at V and 4 bases at J, with 14 bases in the middle. The germline CDR1 and CDR2 sequences are KGHSH and LQKENI. CDR3 in amino acids: CASFPASRGNTIYF. DNA for the CDR3: TGTGCCAGCTTCCCGGCCTCCAGAGGAAACACCATATATTTT.

This clone occurred once. This chain joins TRBV4-3 and TRBJ1-6; TRBD1 matches 8 bases. CDR1 and CDR2 (germline): LGHNA, YSLEER. V shed 2 bases, J shed 6 bases, and the junction held 3 bases outside the gene matches. This CDR3 has 15 residues. In nucleotides, the CDR3 is TGCGCCAGCAGCCAACAGGGGGCAGGTAATTCACCCCTCCACTTT. Its translation is CASSQQGAGNSPLHF.

This clone showed up just once. The chain couples TRBV19 to TRBJ1-1; D unclear. Trimming pared 9 bases from V and 6 bases from J, leaving 17 bases between. The CDR3 contains 13 residues. The V gene's germline CDR1 is LNHDA and CDR2 SQIVND (reference sequence). The CDR3 region is CASTGIPFSEAFF. The CDR3 DNA sequence: TGTGCCAGCACCGGGATCCCTTTTTCTGAAGCTTTCTTT.

V usage is TRBV27 and J usage is TRBJ1-1; tentative D call: TRBD1 (6 bases). V was trimmed by 5 bases and J by 4 bases, leaving 11 bases between them. Germline lookup yields CDR1 MNHEY and CDR2 SMNVEV (reference sequence). This CDR3 has 13 residues. CDR3 amino acids: CASSVTGRTEAFF. The CDR3, as DNA: TGTGCCAGCAGTGTTACAGGGCGCACTGAAGCTTTCTTT.

The chain couples TRBV6-1 to TRBJ1-2; D ambiguous. V lost 0 bases and J lost 5, with 13 bases in between. CDR3 length equals 15 residues. Germline CDR1 MNHNS, CDR2 SASEGT. CDR3 nucleotide sequence: TGTGCCAGCAGTGAAGCCCGGTTTGGAAAATATGGCTACACCTTC. This codes for CASSEARFGKYGYTF.

CDR3 sequence reads: CATSDSSRGGWADTQYF. CDR3 DNA: TGTGCCACCAGTGATTCCTCGCGGGGGGGTTGGGCAGATACGCAGTATTTT. The rearrangement joins TRBV24-1 to TRBJ2-3, with 9 bases lining up with TRBD2. The ends lost 2 bases at V and 4 bases at J; junction bases unmatched: 9. The CDR3 has 17 residues. Germline CDR1 is KGHDR and CDR2 is SFDVKD.

The chain is built from TRBV9 and TRBJ1-2; tentative D call: TRBD1 (5 bases). V was clipped by 4 bases and J by 4 bases, with 11 bases between them. The CDR3 consists of 13 residues. CDR1 and CDR2 from the germline V gene are SGDLS and YYNGEE. The CDR3 loop is CASSPQTVYGYTF. The CDR3 region has the DNA TGTGCCAGCAGCCCGCAGACAGTCTATGGCTACACCTTC.

This sequence joins TRBV15 and TRBJ2-2; TRBD2 might be the D (5 bases). The CDR3 spans 18 residues. Germline V gene lookup returns CDR1 LNHNV and CDR2 YYDKDF (reference sequence). The V end was cut by 3 bases, the J end by 5 bases, with 22 bases between. Written as DNA, the CDR3 is TGTGCCACCAGCAGTTTGAGGGTATCGGCATCACGGACCGGGGAGCTGTTTTTT. Its translation: CATSSLRVSASRTGELFF.

V gene TRBV5-4 combines with J gene TRBJ2-5, with D possibly TRBD2 on 5 matching bases. Germline V gene sequence: CDR1 SGHNT, CDR2 YYREEE (reference sequence). V was cut by 6 bases and J by 2 bases, with 20 bases left in between. The CDR3 is 16 amino acids. The CDR3 here is CASKRTPTPKQETQYF. The CDR3 region has the DNA TGTGCCAGCAAAAGGACTCCTACTCCCAAGCAAGAGACCCAGTACTTC.

In its sample, this clone was seen once. J is TRBJ2-7 and V is TRBV7-2; D is unresolved. V was shortened by 0 bases and J by 0 bases, with 12 bases between the two germline ends. The CDR3 totals 16 residues. The germline V gene encodes CDR1 SGHTA and CDR2 FQGNSA. The CDR3 sequence: CASSLATASPSYEQYF. DNA of the CDR3: TGTGCCAGCAGCTTAGCAACAGCATCCCCCTCCTACGAGCAGTACTTC. Combining the CDR3 with reference TRBV7-2 and TRBJ2-7 gives the whole variable domain GAGVSQSPSNKVTEKGKDVELRCDPISGHTALYWYRQSLGQGLEFLIYFQGNSAPDKSGLPSDRFSAERTGGSVSTLTIQRTQQEDSAVYLCASSLATASPSYEQYFGPGTRLTVT.

V usage is TRBV18 and J usage is TRBJ1-1; D uncertain. V was pared by 2 bases and J by 5 bases, with 12 bases between. CDR1 and CDR2 (germline): KGHSH, LQKENI. This CDR3 is 14 amino acids long. CDR3 in amino acids: CASSPSWGITEAFF. In DNA, the CDR3 is TGTGCCAGCTCACCATCCTGGGGTATAACTGAAGCTTTCTTT.

The chain couples TRBV4-2 to TRBJ1-4, with unresolved D. The CDR3 contains 12 residues. Looked up from germline, CDR1 is LGHNA and CDR2 is YNFKEQ. V shed 0 bases and J shed 10 bases, with 6 bases lying between them. For the CDR3, the DNA is TGTGCCAGCAGCCAAGATCGAAGAAAACTGTTTTTT. This translates into CASSQDRRKLFF.

The rearrangement uses TRBV10-3 and TRBJ1-2, with a possible D match to TRBD1 (6 bases). The CDR3 loop spans 17 amino acids. Germline CDR1 and CDR2: ENHRY and SYGVKD. V dropped 7 bases and J dropped 0 bases, with 21 bases sitting between them. The CDR3, as DNA: TGTGCCATCACTCGCCTGGACAGCCCAACCGCTAACTATGGCTACACCTTC. Translating it yields CAITRLDSPTANYGYTF.

The V gene is TRBV7-2, the J gene TRBJ1-4; no firm D call. Trimming took off 1 base at V and 8 bases at J, with 11 bases between the two ends. The germline gives CDR1 SGHTA, CDR2 FQGNSA. The CDR3 spans 14 residues. For the CDR3, the DNA is TGTGCCAGCAGCTTAGTTCCGACTTGGGAAAAACTGTTTTTT. Its translation: CASSLVPTWEKLFF.

The chain couples TRBV9 to TRBJ2-4; TRBD2 agrees at 13 bases. Germline V lookup: CDR1 SGDLS, CDR2 YYNGEE. Trimming removed 3 bases from V and 7 bases from J; junction bases left unmatched: 4. The CDR3 totals 15 residues. This chain's CDR3 is CASSATSGGANIQYF. CDR3 coding DNA: TGTGCCAGCAGCGCAACTAGCGGGGGGGCGAACATTCAGTACTTC.

The chain has TRBV11-3 and TRBJ2-1; D gene ambiguous. The CDR3 loop spans 14 amino acids. V gave up 4 bases and J gave up 0 bases, with 7 bases separating them. The V gene's germline CDR1 is SGHNT and CDR2 YENEEA. The CDR3 here is CASSSRSSYNEQFF. The DNA of the CDR3 is TGTGCCAGCAGCTCGAGGAGCTCCTACAATGAGCAGTTCTTC.

CDR3 protein: CASSFATDSYNEQFF. The CDR3 coding sequence is TGCGCCAGCAGCTTTGCGACAGACTCCTACAATGAGCAGTTCTTC. The J gene is TRBJ2-1, the V gene TRBV5-1; possible D gene TRBD1, 5 bases. CDR3 length: 15 amino acids. V gave up 2 bases and J gave up 0 bases, with 9 bases separating them. Germline CDR1 SGHRS, CDR2 YFSETQ.

The V and J genes are TRBV12-5 and TRBJ2-3; 9 bases fit TRBD1. The junction had 8 bases not matched to a gene; V was cut back by 6 bases and J by 4 bases. The CDR3 contains 15 residues. Per the germline V gene, CDR1 is LGHNT and CDR2 is FRNRAP. The CDR3 reads CASGLGTGSADTQYF. The CDR3 DNA is TGTGCTAGTGGACTAGGGACAGGGAGTGCAGATACGCAGTATTTT.

The gene calls are TRBV11-3 and TRBJ2-2, with a weak D call TRBD2 (6 bases). The CDR3 sequence is 16 residues long. The germline gives CDR1 SGHNT, CDR2 YENEEA. Trimming took 5 bases from V and 4 from J, leaving 17 bases between them. The CDR3 is CASSPPNGGVTGELFF. Written as DNA, the CDR3 is TGTGCCAGCAGCCCCCCGAACGGCGGGGTCACCGGGGAGCTGTTTTTT.

The gene calls are TRBV9 and TRBJ1-2, with D unclear. The germline gives CDR1 SGDLS, CDR2 YYNGEE. This CDR3 has 13 amino acids. V was clipped by 2 bases and J by 4 bases, with 9 bases between them. The CDR3 loop is CASSVQEGYGYTF. The DNA for the CDR3 is TGTGCCAGCAGCGTTCAGGAAGGCTATGGCTACACCTTC.

The genes are TRBV7-2 and TRBJ2-3, with D uncertain. The germline V gene encodes CDR1 SGHTA and CDR2 FQGNSA. V lost 3 bases and J lost 0, with 7 bases in between. This CDR3 has 14 residues. CDR3 in amino acids: CASSLGSSTDTQYF. In DNA form, the CDR3 reads TGTGCCAGCAGCTTGGGGTCGAGCACAGATACGCAGTATTTT.

The chain couples TRBV15 to TRBJ2-7; the D gene is possibly TRBD2 (7 bases). The CDR3 sequence is 15 residues long. From germline, CDR1 is LNHNV and CDR2 YYDKDF (reference sequence). The V end was cut by 0 bases, the J end by 3 bases, with 12 bases between. The CDR3 DNA is TGTGCCACCAGCAGAGAGCGGGGGCTCTACTACGAGCAGTACTTC. Encoded protein: CATSRERGLYYEQYF.

The chain is built from TRBV2 and TRBJ2-1; possibly TRBD1 for D (6 bases). V dropped 8 bases and J dropped 4 bases, with 12 bases sitting between them. The CDR3 length is 13 residues. Germline V CDR1 and CDR2: SNHLY, FYNNEI. CDR3: CASRGTGYNEQFF. The CDR3 coding sequence is TGTGCCAGCCGTGGAACAGGGTACAATGAGCAGTTCTTC.

The V gene is TRBV5-1, the J gene TRBJ1-1, with TRBD1 as a possible D gene (6 bases). CDR1 is SGHRS and CDR2 is YFSETQ in the germline V gene. This CDR3 spans 14 amino acids. Trimming took 5 bases from V and 6 from J, leaving 17 bases between them. The CDR3 loop reads CASSTVGGRAEAFF. The CDR3 DNA sequence: TGCGCCAGCAGTACCGTAGGGGGGAGGGCTGAAGCTTTCTTT. Full variable domain (outside the CDR3, taken from reference TRBV5-1 and TRBJ1-1): KAGVTQTPRYLIKTRGQQVTLSCSPISGHRSVSWYQQTPGQGLQFLFEYFSETQRNKGNFPGRFSGRQFSNSRSEMNVSTLELGDSALYLCASSTVGGRAEAFFGQGTRLTVV.

V and J are TRBV5-1 and TRBJ1-1; D unresolved. Germline values: CDR1 SGHRS, CDR2 YFSETQ. The CDR3 sequence is 14 residues long. Deletions cut 0 bases from V and 2 bases from J, with 8 bases between. The CDR3 DNA sequence: TGCGCCAGCAGCTTGGGGCAGATAAACACTGAAGCTTTCTTT. Translating gives CASSLGQINTEAFF.

The CDR3 region has the DNA TGTGCCAGCAGCAGCGGACAGGGAGTAAGGGAGCAGTACTTC. It specifies CASSSGQGVREQYF. The V gene is TRBV6-8, the J gene TRBJ2-7, with 8 bases aligning to TRBD1. V gave up 6 bases and J gave up 7 bases; unmatched junction bases: 11. CDR3 length: 14 residues. Germline V gene data show CDR1 as MNHGY and CDR2 as SAAAGT.

V is TRBV7-2 and J is TRBJ2-7; D gene ambiguous. The CDR3 covers 11 residues. The germline gives CDR1 SGHTA, CDR2 FQGNSA. Trimming stripped 5 bases from V and 2 bases from J, with 4 bases between. The CDR3 DNA is TGTGCCAGCAGCAGGGCCTACGAGCAGTACTTC. Translated, it gives CASSRAYEQYF.

This chain joins TRBV19 and TRBJ2-3; 8 bases match TRBD2. The V and J ends lost 5 bases and 4 bases, in that order; junction bases with no gene match: 14. The CDR3 extends over 17 amino acids. The germline CDR1 and CDR2 sequences are LNHDA and SQIVND (reference sequence). Here the CDR3 reads CASSLRRLAGYSDTQYF. CDR3 nucleotides: TGTGCCAGTAGTCTACGAAGGTTAGCGGGGTACTCAGATACGCAGTATTTT.

The CDR3 sequence: CASSQANPSVSNYGYTF. In nucleotides, the CDR3 is TGCGCCAGCAGCCAAGCAAACCCTTCCGTCAGCAACTATGGCTACACCTTC. The genes are TRBV4-3 and TRBJ1-2; D remains unclear. CDR1 and CDR2 (germline): LGHNA, YSLEER. The CDR3 covers 17 residues. V was pared by 1 base and J by 2 bases, with 17 bases between.

The chain recombines TRBV5-1 with TRBJ1-1; D ambiguous. The CDR3 sequence is 16 residues long. Germline values: CDR1 SGHRS, CDR2 YFSETQ. Trimming shortened V by 0 bases and J by 3 bases, and 15 bases separated the two germline ends. The CDR3 nucleotides are TGCGCCAGCAGCTTGGAAGGTCCCGATTTTGACACTGAAGCTTTCTTT. It yields the protein CASSLEGPDFDTEAFF.

J is TRBJ1-4 and V is TRBV4-3; the D gene is possibly TRBD1 (6 bases). Germline V CDR1 and CDR2: LGHNA, YSLEER. The CDR3 is 14 amino acids. The V and J ends lost 0 bases and 10 bases respectively, with 12 bases between them. In nucleotides, the CDR3 is TGCGCCAGCAGCCAAGACAGGGGCCTGGGAAAACTGTTTTTT. This sequence encodes CASSQDRGLGKLFF.